Listed here is a single T cell receptor (beta chain). The source of the sample is a study of cytomegalovirus exposure and HLA in healthy donors. The PCR had 60 Vbeta and 13 Jbeta primers. Assay used: immunoSEQ multiplex PCR; TCRdb lists only in-frame clones, some missing. The table lists 100,000 to 150,000 clones, about 74% of them singletons. Specimen: PBMCs. This clonotype was sampled from a woman between 45 and 60 years old in good health and CMV-seropositive.

As DNA, the CDR3 is TGTGCCAGCAGTTCAGGGGGCAAGCAGTACTTC. The encoded protein is CASSSGGKQYF. The chain carries TRBV2 and TRBJ2-7; 8 nucleotides agree with TRBD1. The CDR3 is 11 residues long. The J segment lost 8 bases and the V segment lost 5 bases, leaving 2 bases of the junction unmatched. The germline V gene encodes CDR1 SNHLY and CDR2 FYNNEI.